This T cell receptor beta chain appears in the sequencing data of a study of blood T cell repertoires in COVID-19. Whole-study context: There were acute and convalescent COVID-19 samples, and they came from the United States, Italy and Spain. T cells, B-cell-depleted T cells, or PBMCs supplied cDNA or gDNA.

Under the authors' procedure: Reference gene primer amplification gave estimated nucleated cell counts. The method was immunoSEQ multiplex PCR; TCRdb's version includes in-frame clones alone and lacks a portion of them. Clone size and the V and J calls come from that table; the DNA yielded D and trimming. The sample has nearly 200,000 clones, almost 85% seen once. With 0 bases removed from V and 2 bases from J, the gap between germline ends came to 20 bases. In germline, CDR1 is SGHVS, CDR2 FNYEAQ. The CDR3 runs to 18 residues. This chain connects TRBV7-6 to TRBJ2-7; TRBD2 is a possible D gene (6 bases). The sequencing input was peripheral blood. This TCR came from a woman in her 70s with active or convalescent COVID-19. Here the CDR3 DNA reads TGTGCCAGCAGCTTAGCGGGCACGGGAGCGATTCCGCCCTACGAGCAGTACTTC. Translation gives CASSLAGTGAIPPYEQYF. The full variable domain, completed using reference TRBV7-6 and TRBJ2-7, is GAGVSQSPRYKVTKRGQDVALRCDPISGHVSLYWYRQALGQGPEFLTYFNYEAQQDKSGLPNDRFSAERPEGSISTLTIQRTEQRDSAMYRCASSLAGTGAIPPYEQYFGPGTRLTVT.